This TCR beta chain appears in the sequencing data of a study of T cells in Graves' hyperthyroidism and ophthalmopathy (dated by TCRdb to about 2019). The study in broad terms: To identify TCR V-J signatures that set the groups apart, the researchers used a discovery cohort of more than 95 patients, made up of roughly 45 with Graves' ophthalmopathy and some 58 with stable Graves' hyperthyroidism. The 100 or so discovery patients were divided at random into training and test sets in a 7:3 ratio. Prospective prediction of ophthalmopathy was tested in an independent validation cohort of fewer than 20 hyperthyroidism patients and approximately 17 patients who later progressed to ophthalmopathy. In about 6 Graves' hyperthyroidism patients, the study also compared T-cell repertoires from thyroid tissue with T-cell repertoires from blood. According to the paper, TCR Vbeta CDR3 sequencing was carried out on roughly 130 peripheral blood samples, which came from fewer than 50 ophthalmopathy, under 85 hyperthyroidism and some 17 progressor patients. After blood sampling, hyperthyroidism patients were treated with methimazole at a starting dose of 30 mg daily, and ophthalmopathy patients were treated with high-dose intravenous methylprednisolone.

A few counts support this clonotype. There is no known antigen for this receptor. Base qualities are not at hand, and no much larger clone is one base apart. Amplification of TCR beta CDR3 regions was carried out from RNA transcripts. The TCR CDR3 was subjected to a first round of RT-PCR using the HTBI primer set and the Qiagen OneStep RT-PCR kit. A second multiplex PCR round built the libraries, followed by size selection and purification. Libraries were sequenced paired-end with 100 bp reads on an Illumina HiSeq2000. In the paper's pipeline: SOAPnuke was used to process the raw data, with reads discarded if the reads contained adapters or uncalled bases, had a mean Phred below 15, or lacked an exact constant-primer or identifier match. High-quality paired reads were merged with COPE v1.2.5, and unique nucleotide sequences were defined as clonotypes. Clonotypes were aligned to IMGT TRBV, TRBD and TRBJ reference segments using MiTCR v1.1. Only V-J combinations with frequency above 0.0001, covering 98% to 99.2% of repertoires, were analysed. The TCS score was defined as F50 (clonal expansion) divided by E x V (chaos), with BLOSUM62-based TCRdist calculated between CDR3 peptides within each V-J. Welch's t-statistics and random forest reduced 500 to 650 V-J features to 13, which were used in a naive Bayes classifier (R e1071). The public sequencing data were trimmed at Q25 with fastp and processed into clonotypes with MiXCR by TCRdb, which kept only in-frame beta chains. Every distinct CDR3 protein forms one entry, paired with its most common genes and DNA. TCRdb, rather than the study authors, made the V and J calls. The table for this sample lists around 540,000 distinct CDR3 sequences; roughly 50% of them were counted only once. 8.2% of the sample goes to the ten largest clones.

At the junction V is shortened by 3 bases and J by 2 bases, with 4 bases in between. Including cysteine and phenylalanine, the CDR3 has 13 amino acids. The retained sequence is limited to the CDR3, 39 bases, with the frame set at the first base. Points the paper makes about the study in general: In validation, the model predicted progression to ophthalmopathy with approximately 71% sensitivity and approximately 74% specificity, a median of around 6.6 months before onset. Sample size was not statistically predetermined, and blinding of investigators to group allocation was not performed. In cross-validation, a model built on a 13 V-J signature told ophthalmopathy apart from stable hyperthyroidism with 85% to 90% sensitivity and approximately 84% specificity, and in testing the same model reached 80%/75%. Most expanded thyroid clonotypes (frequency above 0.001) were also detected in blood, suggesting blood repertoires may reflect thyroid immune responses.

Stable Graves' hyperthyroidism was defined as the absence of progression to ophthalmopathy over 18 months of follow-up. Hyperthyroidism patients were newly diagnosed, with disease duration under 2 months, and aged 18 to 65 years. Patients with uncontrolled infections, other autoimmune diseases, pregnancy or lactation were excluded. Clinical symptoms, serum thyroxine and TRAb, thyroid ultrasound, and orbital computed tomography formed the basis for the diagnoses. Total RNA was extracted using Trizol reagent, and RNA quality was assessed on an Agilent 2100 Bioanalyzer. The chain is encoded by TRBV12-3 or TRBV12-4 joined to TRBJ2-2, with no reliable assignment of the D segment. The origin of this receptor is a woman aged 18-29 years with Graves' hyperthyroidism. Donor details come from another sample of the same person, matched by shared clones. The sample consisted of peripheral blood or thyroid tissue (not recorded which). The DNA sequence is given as TGTGCCAGCAGTTTTTATAACACCGGGGAGCTGTTTTTT. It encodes CASSFYNTGELFF.